The present TCR beta chain was sequenced within a study of blood T cell repertoires in COVID-19. Looking at the study overall: Italy, Spain and the United States were the sources of the convalescent and acute COVID-19 samples.

Across over 20 US areas, participants ranged in age from about 18 to 90 years. Which cohort a participant joined came from the clinical history participants gave. Authors' methods: Amplifying reference gene primers gave estimates of nucleated cell counts. Measured with immunoSEQ multiplex PCR; TCRdb has only the in-frame clones, and not every one. The V and J calls and the clone size are those of that table, but D and trimming were determined from the DNA. The sample contains approximately 340,000 clones, roughly 90% of which appear only once. There are 14 residues in the CDR3. V was trimmed by 4 bases and J by 3 bases, leaving 13 bases between them. Germline CDR1 MNHEY, CDR2 SVGAGI.

The TCR comes from a woman aged 40 to 55 who had been exposed to COVID-19. The specimen sequenced was PBMCs or T cells enriched from blood (not recorded which). The V and J genes are TRBV6-5 and TRBJ2-7, with D possibly being TRBD2 (6 bases). CDR3 bases: TGTGCCAGCAGTTGGGTGAGCGGGCGCTACGAGCAGTACTTC. It encodes CASSWVSGRYEQYF.